The 23 T cell receptor beta chains below all came from one sample that was sequenced in a study of blood T cell repertoires in COVID-19. Clones were sequenced by immunoSEQ multiplex PCR, and TCRdb holds only the in-frame ones, with some missing. The sample contains about 270,000 clones, less than 90% of which appear only once. Material for sequencing was PBMCs or T cells enriched from blood (not recorded which). These receptors were taken from a woman aged 45-65 years who had recovered from COVID-19.

The chain uses TRBV28 and TRBJ2-7, with D uncertain. Germline lookup yields CDR1 MDHEN and CDR2 SYDVKM. V lost 11 bases, J lost 0 bases, and 14 bases lay in between. The CDR3 runs 13 residues. CDR3 nucleotide sequence: TGTGCCTCCTTCAAAGCTAGCTCCTACGAGCAGTACTTC. This sequence encodes CASFKASSYEQYF.

V gene TRBV7-9 combines with J gene TRBJ2-2; 8 bases are shared with TRBD1. Unmatched junction bases numbered 8, after V lost 4 bases and J lost 1 base. This CDR3 has 17 residues. The germline V gene encodes CDR1 SEHNR and CDR2 FQNEAQ (reference sequence). The CDR3 DNA reads TGTGCCAGCAGCTCAACCCCTGGACAGGGGAACACCGGGGAGCTGTTTTTT. It yields the protein CASSSTPGQGNTGELFF.

J is TRBJ2-1 and V is TRBV9; D is possibly TRBD2 (6 bases). The germline CDR1 and CDR2 sequences are SGDLS and YYNGEE. This CDR3 has 14 residues. The ends were cut back, 3 bases at V and 8 bases at J, with 15 bases in the middle. The CDR3 protein is CASSGRTNVDEQFF. Here the CDR3 DNA reads TGTGCCAGCAGCGGGCGGACTAACGTGGATGAGCAGTTCTTC.

This chain uses TRBV28 with TRBJ2-5, with 8 bases lining up with TRBD2. V dropped 4 bases and J dropped 2; count of bases not matched to a gene: 9. CDR3 length equals 16 residues. Germline CDR1 MDHEN, CDR2 SYDVKM. CDR3 nucleotides: TGTGCCAGCAGTTCCCGGTTAATAGCGGGACAAGAGACCCAGTACTTC. Encoded protein: CASSSRLIAGQETQYF.

This clone has more than one count but fewer than ten. The chain uses TRBV6-4 and TRBJ2-7; the match to TRBD2 covers 10 bases. Germline V lookup: CDR1 MRHNA, CDR2 SNTAGT. The CDR3 sequence is 17 residues long. V gave up 4 bases and J gave up 0 bases; unmatched junction bases: 9. The DNA for the CDR3 is TGTGCCAGCAGTGGACTAGCGGGCCCTTCTAACTCCTACGAGCAGTACTTC. Its protein is CASSGLAGPSNSYEQYF.

This clone has more than one count but fewer than ten. The rearrangement joins TRBV2 to TRBJ1-2; D may be TRBD1 (5 bases). The CDR3 has 11 residues. V lost 6 bases, J lost 8 bases, and 10 bases lay in between. Germline V gene lookup returns CDR1 SNHLY and CDR2 FYNNEI. The CDR3 reads CASRGLRGYTF. DNA of the CDR3: TGTGCCAGCAGGGGGCTGAGGGGCTACACCTTC.

The gene calls are TRBV7-8 and TRBJ2-1; 9 bases map to TRBD2. Germline V gene data show CDR1 as SGHVS and CDR2 as FQNEAQ. This CDR3 region has 15 residues. V dropped 5 bases and J dropped 6; count of bases not matched to a gene: 8. The CDR3 protein is CASSPVAGEINEQFF. CDR3 DNA sequence: TGTGCCAGCAGCCCCGTAGCGGGAGAGATCAATGAGCAGTTCTTC. Based on the CDR3 plus reference TRBV7-8 and TRBJ2-1, the full variable domain is GAGVSQSPRYKVAKRGQDVALRCDPISGHVSLFWYQQALGQGPEFLTYFQNEAQLDKSGLPSDRFFAERPEGSVSTLKIQRTQQEDSAVYLCASSPVAGEINEQFFGPGTRLTVL.

The rearrangement links TRBV18 to TRBJ1-2; no reliable D call. The CDR3 extends over 14 amino acids. Trimming took off 2 bases at V and 4 bases at J, with 11 bases between the two ends. Germline CDR1 KGHSH, CDR2 LQKENI. The CDR3 region has the DNA TGTGCCAGCTCACCATCTTTTCCGGGCTATGGCTACACCTTC. This encodes CASSPSFPGYGYTF.

The chain uses TRBV4-3 and TRBJ2-2; TRBD1 aligns across 9 bases. The CDR3 totals 18 residues. Germline CDR1 LGHNA, CDR2 YSLEER. The V and J ends lost 0 bases and 7 bases, in that order; junction bases with no gene match: 12. Here the CDR3 DNA reads TGCGCCAGCAGCCAAGAGGCGAGGACAGGGGTAAAGGTCGGGGAGCTGTTTTTT. Its protein is CASSQEARTGVKVGELFF.

The rearrangement uses TRBV18 and TRBJ2-7; 8 bases are shared with TRBD2. In germline, CDR1 is KGHSH, CDR2 LQKENI. With 3 bases clipped from V and 2 bases from J, the junction kept 3 bases outside the gene matches. The CDR3 runs to 14 residues. CDR3 amino acids: CASSPGLGTYEQYF. CDR3 coding DNA: TGTGCCAGCTCACCGGGACTAGGGACCTACGAGCAGTACTTC. The whole variable domain, remainder taken from reference TRBV18 and TRBJ2-7, is NAGVMQNPRHLVRRRGQEARLRCSPMKGHSHVYWYRQLPEEGLKFMVYLQKENIIDESGMPKERFSAEFPKEGPSILRIQQVVRGDSAAYFCASSPGLGTYEQYFGPGTRLTVT.

J is TRBJ2-7 and V is TRBV28; 12 bases agree with TRBD2. The CDR3 length is 15 residues. Per germline, CDR1 MDHEN and CDR2 SYDVKM. V lost 10 bases, J lost 2 bases, and 9 bases stayed unmatched. The CDR3: CATLTSGSGTYEQYF. The CDR3 nucleotides read TGTGCCACCCTGACTAGCGGGAGCGGGACCTACGAGCAGTACTTC.

The DNA for the CDR3 is TGTGCCAGCAGCTTTCGCGGGGTCGACGAGCAGTACTTC. It encodes CASSFRGVDEQYF. The rearrangement links TRBV7-9 to TRBJ2-7, with D maybe TRBD2 (6 bases). Trimming took 3 bases from V and 5 from J, leaving 11 bases between them. Germline CDR1 SEHNR, CDR2 FQNEAQ (reference sequence). The CDR3 loop spans 13 amino acids.

DNA for the CDR3: TGTGCCAGCAGCTTGACGGGGGTGGATGACAATGAGCAGTTCTTC. Translating it yields CASSLTGVDDNEQFF. The chain uses TRBV5-4 and TRBJ2-1; tentatively, D is TRBD2 (6 bases). Trimming took off 1 base at V and 5 bases at J, with 13 bases between the two ends. CDR3 length equals 15 residues. Germline values: CDR1 SGHNT, CDR2 YYREEE (reference sequence).

The chain uses TRBV7-9 and TRBJ1-6; D is uncertain. V lost 5 bases to trimming and J lost 6 bases, with 14 bases between them. The CDR3 is 15 amino acids. The germline CDR1 and CDR2 sequences are SEHNR and FQNEAQ (reference sequence). The CDR3 coding sequence is TGTGCCAGCAGCCGTACAGAAAACTTTAATTCACCCCTCCACTTT. Translated, it gives CASSRTENFNSPLHF. Full variable domain (missing parts from reference TRBV7-9 and TRBJ1-6): DTGVSQNPRHKITKRGQNVTFRCDPISEHNRLYWYRQTLGQGPEFLTYFQNEAQLEKSRLLSDRFSAERPKGSFSTLEIQRTEQGDSAMYLCASSRTENFNSPLHFGNGTRLTVT.

The chain couples TRBV28 to TRBJ2-4, with D perhaps TRBD1 (5 bases). V was trimmed by 3 bases and J by 0 bases, leaving 21 bases between them. CDR3 size: 19 residues. CDR1 is MDHEN and CDR2 is SYDVKM in the germline V gene. The CDR3 spells CASSFSRAAETIAKNIQYF. CDR3 sequence (DNA): TGTGCCAGCAGTTTTTCCAGGGCGGCCGAAACCATAGCCAAAAACATTCAGTACTTC.

The chain joins TRBV27 to TRBJ1-6; D remains ambiguous. CDR1 MNHEY and CDR2 SMNVEV come from the germline V gene (reference sequence). The CDR3 has 14 residues. The ends were cut back, 5 bases at V and 4 bases at J, with 9 bases in the middle. The CDR3 DNA follows: TGTGCCAGCAGTCTCCGACTGTATAATTCACCCCTCCACTTT. It translates to CASSLRLYNSPLHF.

The chain has TRBV5-5 and TRBJ1-1; a possible D gene is TRBD1 (5 bases). The V end lost 4 bases, the J end lost 1 base, and 8 bases lay between the germline ends. Per the germline V gene, CDR1 is SGHKS and CDR2 is YYEKEE (reference sequence). This CDR3 spans 13 amino acids. CDR3: CASSRGENTEAFF. The CDR3 region has the DNA TGTGCCAGCAGCCGGGGGGAGAACACTGAAGCTTTCTTT.

V and J are TRBV7-2 and TRBJ1-1; the D is unclear. Germline loops: CDR1 SGHTA, CDR2 FQGNSA. This CDR3 comprises 13 residues. The ends were cut back, 5 bases at V and 3 bases at J, with 10 bases in the middle. The CDR3 nucleotides read TGTGCCAGCAGCCTTAATTCTTACACTGAAGCTTTCTTT. It codes for CASSLNSYTEAFF.

This chain joins TRBV9 and TRBJ2-5, with D perhaps TRBD2 (6 bases). The CDR3 is 15 amino acids. CDR1 and CDR2 from the germline V gene are SGDLS and YYNGEE. The ends were cut back, 3 bases at V and 0 bases at J, with 12 bases in the middle. The CDR3: CASSAGTVYQETQYF. CDR3 bases: TGTGCCAGCAGCGCCGGGACTGTGTACCAAGAGACCCAGTACTTC.

The chain joins TRBV18 to TRBJ1-5, with TRBD1 identical over 8 bases. V was pared by 4 bases and J by 1 base, with 6 bases of the junction left unmatched. Germline CDR1 reads KGHSH; CDR2 reads LQKENI. The CDR3 runs to 16 residues. CDR3 nucleotides: TGTGCCAGCTCACTTAGCGGACAGGGAAGCAATCAGCCCCAGCATTTT. Amino acid sequence: CASSLSGQGSNQPQHF.

This rearrangement joins TRBV9 to TRBJ2-7, with 12 bases identical to TRBD2. The CDR3 is 15 residues long. After removal of 4 bases from V and 2 bases from J, the junction contained 4 bases not matched to a gene. Germline CDR1 and CDR2: SGDLS and YYNGEE. CDR3 protein: CASSSGLAGPYEQYF. The DNA for the CDR3 is TGTGCCAGCAGCTCGGGACTAGCGGGTCCCTACGAGCAGTACTTC.

The chain employs TRBV6-5 and TRBJ2-2, with 9 bases matching TRBD1. J was trimmed by 5 bases and V by 8 bases; bases with no gene match: 6. CDR1 MNHEY and CDR2 SVGAGI come from the germline V gene. The CDR3 totals 14 residues. The CDR3 loop reads CASVDRGRTGELFF. The CDR3 region has the DNA TGTGCCAGCGTGGACAGGGGAAGGACCGGGGAGCTGTTTTTT.

This chain links TRBV5-1 with TRBJ1-3; D perhaps matches TRBD1 (5 bases). Trimming removed 4 bases from V and 0 bases from J, with 11 bases in between. CDR1 SGHRS and CDR2 YFSETQ come from the germline V gene. CDR3 length equals 15 residues. The CDR3 region is CASSTGLSSGNTIYF. In DNA, the CDR3 is TGCGCCAGCAGCACGGGACTGAGCTCTGGAAACACCATATATTTT.